This entry describes one T cell receptor beta chain. Its antigen is still unknown. This record belongs to a study of CD8 T cells in Susac syndrome. Negative isolation yielded CD4+ and CD8+ T cells, and FACS enriched TEMRA cells. Random hexamers primed reverse transcription of roughly 0.5 to 1 ug RNA. The CDR3 of TCR beta was amplified by immunoSEQ multiplex PCR across 54 Vbeta and 13 Jbeta. TCRdb ran MiXCR on the immunoSEQ multiplex PCR reads and lists one entry per CDR3 protein. This repertoire shows approximately 170,000 distinct CDR3 sequences, roughly 94% found once; its top ten account for roughly 0.1%. The CDR3 has 11 amino acids. Trimming left V 4 bases short and J 8 bases short, with 8 bases between. Germline V gene lookup returns CDR1 MGHDK and CDR2 SYGVNS. Whole-study findings and limits: In its TCR sequencing and HLA analysis, the study acknowledged that the number of individuals was relatively small.

The specimen was CD4+ T cells from PBMCs. The source of this sequence is a human donor with multiple sclerosis. The V gene is TRBV25-1, the J gene TRBJ1-1; D is undetermined. The CDR3 DNA follows: TGTGCCAGCAGTGGGGGAGGGGAAGCTTTCTTT. It yields the protein CASSGGGEAFF.